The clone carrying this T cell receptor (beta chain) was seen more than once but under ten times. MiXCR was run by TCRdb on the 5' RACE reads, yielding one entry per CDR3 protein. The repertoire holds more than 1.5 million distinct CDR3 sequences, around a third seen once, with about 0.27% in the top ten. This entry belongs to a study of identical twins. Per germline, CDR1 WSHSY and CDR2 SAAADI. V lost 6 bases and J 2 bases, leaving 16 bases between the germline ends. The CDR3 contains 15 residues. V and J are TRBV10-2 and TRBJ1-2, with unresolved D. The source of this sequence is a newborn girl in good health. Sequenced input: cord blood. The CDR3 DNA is TGCGCCAGCAGCCCTAGGGCAGTGAGAAACTATGGCTACACCTTC. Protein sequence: CASSPRAVRNYGYTF.